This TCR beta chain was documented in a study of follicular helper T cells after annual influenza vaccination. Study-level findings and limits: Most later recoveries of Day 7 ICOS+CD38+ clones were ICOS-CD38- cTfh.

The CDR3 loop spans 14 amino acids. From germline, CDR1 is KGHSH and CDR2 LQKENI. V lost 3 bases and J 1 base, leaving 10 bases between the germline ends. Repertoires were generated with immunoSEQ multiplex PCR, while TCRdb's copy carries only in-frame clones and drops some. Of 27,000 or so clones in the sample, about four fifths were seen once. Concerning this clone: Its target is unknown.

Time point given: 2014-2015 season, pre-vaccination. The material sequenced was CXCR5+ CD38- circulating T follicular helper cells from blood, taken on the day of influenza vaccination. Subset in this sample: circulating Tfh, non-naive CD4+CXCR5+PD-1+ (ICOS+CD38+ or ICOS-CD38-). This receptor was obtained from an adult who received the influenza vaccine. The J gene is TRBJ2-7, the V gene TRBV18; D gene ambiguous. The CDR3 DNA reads TGTGCCAGCTCACCGGGTAAACAGTCCTACGAGCAGTACTTC. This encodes CASSPGKQSYEQYF.